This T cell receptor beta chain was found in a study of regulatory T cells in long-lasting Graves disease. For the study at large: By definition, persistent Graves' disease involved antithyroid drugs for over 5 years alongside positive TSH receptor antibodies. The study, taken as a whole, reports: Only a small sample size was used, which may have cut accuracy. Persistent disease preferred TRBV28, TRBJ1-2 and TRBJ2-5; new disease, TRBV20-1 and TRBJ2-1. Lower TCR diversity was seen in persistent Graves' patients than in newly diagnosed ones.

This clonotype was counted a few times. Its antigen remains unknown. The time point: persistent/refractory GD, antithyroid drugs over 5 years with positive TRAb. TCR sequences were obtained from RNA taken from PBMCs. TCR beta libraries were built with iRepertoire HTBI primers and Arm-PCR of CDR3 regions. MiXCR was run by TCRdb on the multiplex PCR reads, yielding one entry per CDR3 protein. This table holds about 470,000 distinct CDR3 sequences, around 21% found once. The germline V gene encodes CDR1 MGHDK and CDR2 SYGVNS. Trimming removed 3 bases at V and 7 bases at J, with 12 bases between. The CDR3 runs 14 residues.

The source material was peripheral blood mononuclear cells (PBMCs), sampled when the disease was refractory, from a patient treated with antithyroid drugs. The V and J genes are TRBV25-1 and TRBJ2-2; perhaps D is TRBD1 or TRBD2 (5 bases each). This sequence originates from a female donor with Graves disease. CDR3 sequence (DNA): TGTGCCAGCAGTGAGGGGGAATGGGGCGGGGAGCTGTTTTTT. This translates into CASSEGEWGGELFF.